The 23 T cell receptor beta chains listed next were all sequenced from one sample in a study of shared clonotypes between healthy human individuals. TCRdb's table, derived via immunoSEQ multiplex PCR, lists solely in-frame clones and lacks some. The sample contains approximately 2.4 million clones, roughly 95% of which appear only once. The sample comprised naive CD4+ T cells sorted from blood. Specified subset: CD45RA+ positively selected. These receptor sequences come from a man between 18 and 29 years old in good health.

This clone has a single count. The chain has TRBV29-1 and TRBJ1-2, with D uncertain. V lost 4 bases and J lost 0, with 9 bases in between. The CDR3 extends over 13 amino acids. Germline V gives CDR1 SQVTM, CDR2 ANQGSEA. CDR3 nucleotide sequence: TGCAGCGTTGCCGACTGGGCTAACTATGGCTACACCTTC. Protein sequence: CSVADWANYGYTF.

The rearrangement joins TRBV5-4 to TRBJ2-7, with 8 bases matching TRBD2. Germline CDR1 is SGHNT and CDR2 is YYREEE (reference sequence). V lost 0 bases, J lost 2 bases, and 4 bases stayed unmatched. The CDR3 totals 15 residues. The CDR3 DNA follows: TGTGCCAGCAGCTTGGGGCGGGGGGCTCCCTACGAGCAGTACTTC. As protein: CASSLGRGAPYEQYF.

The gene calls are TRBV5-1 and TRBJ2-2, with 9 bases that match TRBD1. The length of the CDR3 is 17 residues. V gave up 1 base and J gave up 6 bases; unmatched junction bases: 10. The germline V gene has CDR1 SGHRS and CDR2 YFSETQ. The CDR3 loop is CASSLTPGQGYPGELFF. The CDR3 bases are TGCGCCAGCAGCTTGACTCCGGGACAGGGATACCCCGGGGAGCTGTTTTTT.

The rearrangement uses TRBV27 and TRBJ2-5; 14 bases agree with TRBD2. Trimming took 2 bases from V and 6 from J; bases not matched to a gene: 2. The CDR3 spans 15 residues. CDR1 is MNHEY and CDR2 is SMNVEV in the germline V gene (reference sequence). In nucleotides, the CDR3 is TGTGCCAGCAGTTTAGGACTAGCGGGAGGAAAGACCCAGTACTTC. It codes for CASSLGLAGGKTQYF.

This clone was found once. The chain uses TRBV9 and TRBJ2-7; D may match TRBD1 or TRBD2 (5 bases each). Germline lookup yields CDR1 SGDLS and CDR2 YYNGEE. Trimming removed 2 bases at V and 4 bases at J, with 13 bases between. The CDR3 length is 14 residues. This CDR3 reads CASSVRDGGYEQYF. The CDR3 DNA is TGTGCCAGCAGCGTCCGGGACGGTGGTTACGAGCAGTACTTC.

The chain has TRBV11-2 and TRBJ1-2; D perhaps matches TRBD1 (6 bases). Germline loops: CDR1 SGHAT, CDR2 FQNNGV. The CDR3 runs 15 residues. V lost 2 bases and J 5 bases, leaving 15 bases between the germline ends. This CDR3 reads CASSLKGGRAYGYTF. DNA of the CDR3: TGTGCCAGCAGCTTAAAAGGGGGTCGGGCGTATGGCTACACCTTC.

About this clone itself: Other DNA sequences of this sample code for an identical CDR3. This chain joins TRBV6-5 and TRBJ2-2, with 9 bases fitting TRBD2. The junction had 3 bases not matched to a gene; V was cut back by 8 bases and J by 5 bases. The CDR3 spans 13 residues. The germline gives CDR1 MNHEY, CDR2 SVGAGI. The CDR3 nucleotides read TGTGCCAGCCGCGGGAGGGGAACCGGGGAGCTGTTTTTT. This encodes CASRGRGTGELFF.

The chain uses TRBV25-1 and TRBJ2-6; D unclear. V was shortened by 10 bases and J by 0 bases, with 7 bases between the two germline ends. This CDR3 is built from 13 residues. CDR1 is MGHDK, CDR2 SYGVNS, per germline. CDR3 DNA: TGTGCCACCATGCTCTCTGGGGCCAACGTCCTGACTTTC. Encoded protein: CATMLSGANVLTF.

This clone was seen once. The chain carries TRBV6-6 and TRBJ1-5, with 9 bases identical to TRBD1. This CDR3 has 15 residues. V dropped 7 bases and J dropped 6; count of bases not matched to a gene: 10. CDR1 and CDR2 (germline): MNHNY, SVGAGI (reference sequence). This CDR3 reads CASTYSGQGTQPQHF. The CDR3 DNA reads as TGTGCCAGCACCTATTCCGGACAGGGGACTCAGCCCCAGCATTTT.

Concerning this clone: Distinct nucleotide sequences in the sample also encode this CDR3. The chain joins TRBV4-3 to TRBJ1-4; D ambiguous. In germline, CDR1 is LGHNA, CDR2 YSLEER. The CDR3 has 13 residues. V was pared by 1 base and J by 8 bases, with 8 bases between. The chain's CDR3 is CASSQAWGEKLFF. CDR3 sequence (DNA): TGCGCCAGCAGCCAAGCATGGGGAGAAAAACTGTTTTTT.

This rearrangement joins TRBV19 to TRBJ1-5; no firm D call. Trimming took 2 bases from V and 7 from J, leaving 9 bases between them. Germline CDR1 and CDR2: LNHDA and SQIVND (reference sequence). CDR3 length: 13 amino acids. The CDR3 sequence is CASSIPRSQPQHF. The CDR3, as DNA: TGTGCCAGTAGTATACCTCGATCCCAGCCCCAGCATTTT.

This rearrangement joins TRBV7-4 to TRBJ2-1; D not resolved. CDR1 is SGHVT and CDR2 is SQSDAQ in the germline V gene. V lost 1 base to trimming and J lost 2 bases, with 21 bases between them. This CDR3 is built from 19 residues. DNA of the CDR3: TGTGCCAGCAGCTTAGTCTTGGTACAGACCTGGGTCACCTACAATGAGCAGTTCTTC. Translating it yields CASSLVLVQTWVTYNEQFF.

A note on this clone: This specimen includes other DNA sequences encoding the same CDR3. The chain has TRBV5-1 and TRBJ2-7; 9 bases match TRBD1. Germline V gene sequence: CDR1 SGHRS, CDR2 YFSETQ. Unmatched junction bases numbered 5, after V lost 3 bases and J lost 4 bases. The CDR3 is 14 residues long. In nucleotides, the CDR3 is TGCGCCAGCAGCTCCGGGACAGGGCCATACGAGCAGTACTTC. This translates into CASSSGTGPYEQYF.

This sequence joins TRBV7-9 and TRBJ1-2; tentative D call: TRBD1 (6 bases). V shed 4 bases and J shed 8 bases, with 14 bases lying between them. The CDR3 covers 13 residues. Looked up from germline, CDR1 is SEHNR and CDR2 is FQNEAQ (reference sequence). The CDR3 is CASSSETGLGYTF. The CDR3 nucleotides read TGTGCCAGCAGCTCCGAGACAGGATTGGGCTACACCTTC.

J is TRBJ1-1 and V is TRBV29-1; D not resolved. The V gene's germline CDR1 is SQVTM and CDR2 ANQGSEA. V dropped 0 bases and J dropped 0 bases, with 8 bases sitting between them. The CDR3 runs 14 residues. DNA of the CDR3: TGCAGCGTTGAAGAATCTACACTGAACACTGAAGCTTTCTTT. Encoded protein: CSVEESTLNTEAFF.

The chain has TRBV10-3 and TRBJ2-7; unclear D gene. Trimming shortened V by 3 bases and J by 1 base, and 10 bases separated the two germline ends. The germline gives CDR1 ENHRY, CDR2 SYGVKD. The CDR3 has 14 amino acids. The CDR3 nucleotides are TGTGCCATCAGTGACCGACTTATTTCCTACGAGCAGTACTTC. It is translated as CAISDRLISYEQYF.

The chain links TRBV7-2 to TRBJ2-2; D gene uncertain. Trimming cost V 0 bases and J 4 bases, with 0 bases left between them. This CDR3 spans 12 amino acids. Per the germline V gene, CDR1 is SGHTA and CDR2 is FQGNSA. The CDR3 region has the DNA TGTGCCAGCAGCTTAGCCACCGGGGAGCTGTTTTTT. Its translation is CASSLATGELFF.

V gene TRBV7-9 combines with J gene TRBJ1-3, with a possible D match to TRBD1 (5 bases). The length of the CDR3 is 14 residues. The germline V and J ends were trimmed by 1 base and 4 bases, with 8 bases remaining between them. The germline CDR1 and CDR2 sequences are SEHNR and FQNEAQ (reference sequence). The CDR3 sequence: CASSLVQDGNTIYF. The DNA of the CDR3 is TGTGCCAGCAGCTTAGTACAGGACGGAAACACCATATATTTT.

CDR3 nucleotides: TGTGCCAGCTCACCACCATCACAGGTGTACAATGAGCAGTTCTTC. Translation gives CASSPPSQVYNEQFF. This chain uses TRBV18 with TRBJ2-1, with D possibly TRBD1 on 5 matching bases. Trimming removed 0 bases at V and 4 bases at J, with 10 bases between. Germline-derived CDR1 and CDR2 are KGHSH and LQKENI. The CDR3 extends over 15 amino acids.

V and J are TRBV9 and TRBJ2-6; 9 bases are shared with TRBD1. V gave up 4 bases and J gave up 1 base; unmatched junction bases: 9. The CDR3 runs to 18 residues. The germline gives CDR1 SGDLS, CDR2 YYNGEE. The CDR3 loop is CASSTRRTGVSGANVLTF. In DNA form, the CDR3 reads TGTGCCAGCAGCACACGAAGGACAGGGGTTTCTGGGGCCAACGTCCTGACTTTC. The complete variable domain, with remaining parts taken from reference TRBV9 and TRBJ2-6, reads DSGVTQTPKHLITATGQRVTLRCSPRSGDLSVYWYQQSLDQGLQFLIQYYNGEERAKGNILERFSAQQFPDLHSELNLSSLELGDSALYFCASSTRRTGVSGANVLTFGAGSRLTVL.

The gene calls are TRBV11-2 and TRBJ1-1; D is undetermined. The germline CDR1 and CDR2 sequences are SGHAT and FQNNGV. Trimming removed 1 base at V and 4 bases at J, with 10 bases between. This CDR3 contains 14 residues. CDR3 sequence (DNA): TGTGCCAGCAGCTTAGGATTCCAGGCCACTGAAGCTTTCTTT. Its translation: CASSLGFQATEAFF.

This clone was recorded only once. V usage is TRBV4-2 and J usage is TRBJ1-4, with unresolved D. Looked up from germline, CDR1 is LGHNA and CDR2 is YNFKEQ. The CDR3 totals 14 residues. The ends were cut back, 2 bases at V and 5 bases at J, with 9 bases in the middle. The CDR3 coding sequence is TGTGCCAGCAGCCAAAGGCACCTGAATGAAAAACTGTTTTTT. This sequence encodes CASSQRHLNEKLFF.

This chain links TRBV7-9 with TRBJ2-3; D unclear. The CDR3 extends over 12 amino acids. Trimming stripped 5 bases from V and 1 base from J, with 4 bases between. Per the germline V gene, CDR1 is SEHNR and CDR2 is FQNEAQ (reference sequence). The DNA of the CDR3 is TGTGCCAGCAGCAGGGGCACAGATACGCAGTATTTT. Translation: CASSRGTDTQYF.